This entry lists 32 T cell receptor beta chains sequenced from one sample in a study of T-cell reconstitution after alpha-beta-depleted transplantation in children (dated by TCRdb to between 2015 and 2016). Library construction relied on PCR. These reads were obtained on an Illumina HiSeq 2500. TCR libraries were prepared with molecular barcoding, using unique molecular identifiers to normalize TCRbeta repertoire quantification. TCRdb ran its own pipeline on the public reads, namely fastp trimming at Q25 and MiXCR clone calling, and kept in-frame beta chains. Every CDR3 protein is listed once, alongside the most common genes and DNA of its rows. In all, the sample holds around 410,000 distinct CDR3 sequences, and roughly a tenth of those were seen once. Of the sample, 4.5% to 6.5% falls within the top ten clones. This specimen consisted of PBMCs from the stem cell graft donor, obtained from the stem cell graft. These receptors originate from a human donor who donated a stem cell graft to a child with acute myeloid leukemia.

This clonotype was found a few times. The V gene is TRBV4-3, the J gene TRBJ2-5, with no clear D. There are 13 residues in the CDR3. V was shortened by 5 bases and J by 5 bases, with 12 bases between the two germline ends. Per germline, CDR1 LGHNA and CDR2 YSLEER. In nucleotides, the CDR3 is TGCGCCAGCAGCGCCCGACTCTGGGAGACCCAGTACTTC. The encoded protein is CASSARLWETQYF.

This clonotype was counted only a few times. The CDR3 is CASSGASNVRRKETQYF. CDR3 in DNA: TGTGCCAGCAGCGGGGCCTCCAACGTTAGGCGGAAAGAGACCCAGTACTTC. This chain uses TRBV5-4 with TRBJ2-5, with TRBD1 as a possible D gene (5 bases). The V end was cut by 4 bases, the J end by 3 bases, with 22 bases between. The CDR3 contains 17 residues. From germline, CDR1 is SGHNT and CDR2 YYREEE (reference sequence).

This clonotype has a count of ten or more. This chain connects TRBV10-3 to TRBJ2-2; 11 bases agree with TRBD2. Germline V gene data show CDR1 as ENHRY and CDR2 as SYGVKD. This CDR3 has 15 amino acids. Trimming removed 10 bases from V and 1 base from J; junction bases left unmatched: 5. The chain's CDR3 is CATQLAGENTGELFF. CDR3 DNA sequence: TGTGCCACCCAACTAGCGGGAGAGAACACCGGGGAGCTGTTTTTT.

This clonotype occurred a few times. The chain recombines TRBV5-1 with TRBJ1-1, with 7 bases aligning to TRBD1. J lost 3 bases, V lost 1 base, and 9 bases had no gene match. Germline CDR1 is SGHRS and CDR2 is YFSETQ. The CDR3 runs 16 residues. The CDR3 region is CASSLYPTGMDTEAFF. The DNA for the CDR3 is TGCGCCAGCAGCTTGTACCCGACAGGGATGGACACTGAAGCTTTCTTT.

The CDR3: CASSNYTSGGVGEQFF. The CDR3 DNA reads as TGTGCCAGCAGCAACTATACTAGCGGGGGGGTAGGTGAGCAGTTCTTC. V is TRBV11-2 and J is TRBJ2-1, with 13 nucleotides matching TRBD2. This CDR3 is built from 16 residues. V was pared by 5 bases and J by 9 bases, with 10 bases of the junction left unmatched. Germline V gene lookup returns CDR1 SGHAT and CDR2 FQNNGV.

This clonotype was counted ten times or more. This chain connects TRBV5-1 to TRBJ2-7, with TRBD1 identical over 8 bases. CDR1 and CDR2 (germline): SGHRS, YFSETQ. This CDR3 contains 15 residues. V trimming: 5 bases; J trimming: 3 bases; junction bases outside the gene matches: 10. Here the CDR3 DNA reads TGCGCCAGCAGTTCTTCATCGACAGGGGTCTACGAGCAGTACTTC. This sequence encodes CASSSSSTGVYEQYF.

The CDR3 here is CASPSLTAKLTETQYF. CDR3 nucleotide sequence: TGTGCCAGCCCATCATTGACAGCAAAATTAACAGAGACCCAGTACTTC. V usage is TRBV7-9 and J usage is TRBJ2-5, with D possibly being TRBD1 (5 bases). V lost 8 bases and J lost 4, with 23 bases in between. The CDR3 sequence is 16 residues long. Germline values: CDR1 SEHNR, CDR2 FQNEAQ (reference sequence). Supplemented by reference TRBV7-9 and TRBJ2-5, the full variable domain reads DTGVSQNPRHKITKRGQNVTFRCDPISEHNRLYWYRQTLGQGPEFLTYFQNEAQLEKSRLLSDRFSAERPKGSFSTLEIQRTEQGDSAMYLCASPSLTAKLTETQYFGPGTRLLVL.

V gene TRBV7-3 combines with J gene TRBJ2-5, with 8 bases matching TRBD2. Trimming at V came to 1 base and at J to 2 bases, leaving 3 bases not matched to a gene. In germline, CDR1 is SGHTA, CDR2 FQGTGA. This CDR3 is built from 15 residues. The CDR3 DNA follows: TGTGCCAGCAGCTTAATGGCGGGGGGTCAAGAGACCCAGTACTTC. Protein product: CASSLMAGGQETQYF.

In its sample, this clonotype was seen many times. J is TRBJ2-5 and V is TRBV12-3 or TRBV12-4, with D possibly being TRBD2 (6 bases). Trimming pared 6 bases from V and 7 bases from J, leaving 15 bases between. CDR3 length equals 13 residues. In DNA, the CDR3 is TGTGCCAGCAGCGGGACTGTCAGTTCGACCCAGTACTTC. This encodes CASSGTVSSTQYF.

The genes are TRBV6-1 and TRBJ2-7; D possibly corresponds to TRBD2 (6 bases). The length of the CDR3 is 15 residues. Germline V gene sequence: CDR1 MNHNS, CDR2 SASEGT. V was clipped by 7 bases and J by 3 bases, with 19 bases between them. In DNA, the CDR3 is TGTGCCAGCAAGGAGGGACCTTCAGGGAGCTACGAGCAGTACGTC. As protein: CASKEGPSGSYEQYV.

This clonotype was detected a few times. The chain has TRBV29-1 and TRBJ2-3, with 10 positions matching TRBD1. Trimming at V came to 1 base and at J to 1 base, leaving 11 bases not matched to a gene. The CDR3 totals 18 residues. Germline V lookup: CDR1 SQVTM, CDR2 ANQGSEA. The CDR3 is CSVEGEGTGEKGTDTQYF. CDR3 sequence (DNA): TGCAGCGTTGAAGGCGAGGGGACAGGGGAAAAAGGCACAGATACGCAGTATTTT.

This sequence joins TRBV6-5 and TRBJ2-7; 7 bases are shared with TRBD1. Germline CDR1 MNHEY, CDR2 SVGAGI. This CDR3 spans 17 amino acids. With V trimmed by 0 bases and J by 3 bases, 11 bases remained unmatched. CDR3 residues: CASSYSTLETGHYEQYF. The CDR3 DNA reads as TGTGCCAGCAGTTACTCGACTTTGGAGACAGGGCACTACGAGCAGTACTTC.

Details on this clonotype: This CDR3 fails to terminate in the conserved phenylalanine or tryptophan, so it likely reflects a read error. The V and J genes are TRBV10-3 and TRBJ2-3, with D unresolved. V lost 4 bases and J 6 bases, leaving 5 bases between the germline ends. CDR1 is ENHRY, CDR2 SYGVKD, per germline. The CDR3 is 11 amino acids. Here the CDR3 reads CAISGSDTQYY. The DNA of the CDR3 is TGTGCCATCAGTGGATCGGATACGCAGTATTAT.

The chain uses TRBV20-1 and TRBJ2-7, with 13 bases matching TRBD2. After removal of 3 bases from V and 5 bases from J, the junction contained 7 bases not matched to a gene. The CDR3 extends over 15 amino acids. CDR1 DFQATT and CDR2 SNEGSKA come from the germline V gene (reference sequence). The CDR3 DNA reads TGCAGTGCTAGTCGGACTAGCGGGAGCGAAAACGAGCAGTACTTC. It specifies CSASRTSGSENEQYF.

The rearrangement joins TRBV20-1 to TRBJ1-1; D is possibly TRBD1 (6 bases). This CDR3 is 14 amino acids long. Between the trimmed V and J ends, which lost 0 bases and 1 base, there was a span of 9 bases. Germline loops: CDR1 DFQATT, CDR2 SNEGSKA (reference sequence). The CDR3 protein is CSARDADRNTEAFF. CDR3 in DNA: TGCAGTGCTAGAGACGCGGACAGGAACACTGAAGCTTTCTTT.

The chain has TRBV11-2 and TRBJ2-1, with 11 bases that match TRBD2. The CDR3 has 19 amino acids. Germline values: CDR1 SGHAT, CDR2 FQNNGV. Trimming took 1 base from V and 7 from J; bases not matched to a gene: 15. In nucleotides, the CDR3 is TGTGCCAGCAGCTTAGGAGGACTAGCGGGCCCTAAGGGAGGTAATGAGCAGTTCTTC. Its translation: CASSLGGLAGPKGGNEQFF.

The chain couples TRBV20-1 to TRBJ2-1; 7 nucleotides align to TRBD2. The CDR3 runs 13 residues. The germline gives CDR1 DFQATT, CDR2 SNEGSKA (reference sequence). J gave up 9 bases and V 3 bases, and 8 bases lay outside the gene matches. As DNA, the CDR3 is TGCAGTGCTAGGGGAGGGCGGGTCCCTGAGCAGTTCTTC. Its translation: CSARGGRVPEQFF.

V usage is TRBV9 and J usage is TRBJ2-7; 7 nucleotides agree with TRBD2. Looked up from germline, CDR1 is SGDLS and CDR2 is YYNGEE. The CDR3 extends over 14 amino acids. J was trimmed by 5 bases and V by 2 bases; bases with no gene match: 7. CDR3 residues: CASSVAGTTNEQYF. CDR3 coding DNA: TGTGCCAGCAGCGTTGCCGGGACTACGAACGAGCAGTACTTC. The variable domain in full, with the rest retrieved from reference TRBV9 and TRBJ2-7, is DSGVTQTPKHLITATGQRVTLRCSPRSGDLSVYWYQQSLDQGLQFLIQYYNGEERAKGNILERFSAQQFPDLHSELNLSSLELGDSALYFCASSVAGTTNEQYFGPGTRLTVT.

The sample holds a few counts of this clonotype. As DNA, the CDR3 is TGTGCCAGCAGTGAGCGAAGGGGCTCCTACAATGAGCAGTTCTTC. Amino acid sequence: CASSERRGSYNEQFF. The J gene is TRBJ2-1, the V gene TRBV2; maybe TRBD1 (5 bases). The CDR3 is 15 residues long. V dropped 3 bases and J dropped 0 bases, with 9 bases sitting between them. In germline, CDR1 is SNHLY, CDR2 FYNNEI.

This sequence joins TRBV20-1 and TRBJ2-1; D tentatively reads TRBD1 or TRBD2 (7 bases each). CDR1 is DFQATT and CDR2 is SNEGSKA in the germline V gene (reference sequence). Between the trimmed V and J ends, which lost 3 bases and 2 bases, there was a span of 14 bases. CDR3 length equals 15 residues. The CDR3 nucleotides read TGCAGTGCTAGCAGGGGGGGCGTCCCCTACAATGAGCAGTTCTTC. Its protein is CSASRGGVPYNEQFF.

This clonotype was picked up a small number of times. This chain joins TRBV5-1 and TRBJ1-4; weak D call: TRBD1 (5 bases). Germline CDR1 is SGHRS and CDR2 is YFSETQ. The ends were cut back, 0 bases at V and 7 bases at J, with 13 bases in the middle. This CDR3 region has 15 residues. The CDR3 loop is CASSLAGAVGEKLFF. CDR3 bases: TGCGCCAGCAGCTTGGCCGGGGCGGTGGGTGAAAAACTGTTTTTT.

This clonotype was detected only a few times. The chain couples TRBV4-1 to TRBJ2-1; D tentatively fits TRBD1 or TRBD2 (5 bases each). The CDR3 extends over 16 amino acids. Trimming took off 0 bases at V and 1 base at J, with 10 bases between the two ends. CDR1 and CDR2 (germline): MGHRA, YSYEKL. The DNA of the CDR3 is TGCGCCAGCAGCCAAGATCGGGGCGGTTCCTACAATGAGCAGTTCTTC. As protein: CASSQDRGGSYNEQFF.

This clonotype was detected many times. CDR3 sequence (DNA): TGTGCCAGCAGCTCAGAACAGGGGATCCTCTACAATGAGCAGTTCTTC. Encoded protein: CASSSEQGILYNEQFF. This chain joins TRBV3-1 and TRBJ2-1; 7 nucleotides match TRBD1. Germline assignment: CDR1 LGHDT and CDR2 YNNKEL (reference sequence). After removal of 5 bases from V and 3 bases from J, the junction contained 10 bases not matched to a gene. The CDR3 is 16 residues long.

At least ten counts were recorded for this clonotype. The genes are TRBV5-5 and TRBJ2-7, with no clear D. CDR1 and CDR2 from the germline V gene are SGHKS and YYEKEE (reference sequence). V was trimmed by 6 bases and J by 0 bases, leaving 13 bases between them. There are 14 residues in the CDR3. This CDR3 is CASNSAPRSYEQYV. CDR3 coding DNA: TGTGCCAGCAACTCCGCCCCCCGCTCCTACGAGCAGTACGTC.

V is TRBV6-5 and J is TRBJ2-1, with 7 bases matching TRBD2. Germline V gives CDR1 MNHEY, CDR2 SVGAGI. This CDR3 contains 15 residues. J lost 6 bases, V lost 0 bases, and 5 bases had no gene match. In nucleotides, the CDR3 is TGTGCCAGCAGTTACTCCCCCCGCGGGGGCAATGAGCAGTTCTTC. It codes for CASSYSPRGGNEQFF.

This clonotype was seen a handful of times. The chain employs TRBV10-1 and TRBJ2-1; D call uncertain. Germline V lookup: CDR1 WNHNN, CDR2 SYGVQD (reference sequence). Between the trimmed V and J ends, which lost 1 base and 3 bases, there was a span of 7 bases. This CDR3 comprises 14 residues. The CDR3 here is CASSELAGYNEQFF. CDR3 in DNA: TGCGCCAGCAGTGAGTTGGCCGGCTACAATGAGCAGTTCTTC.

The chain uses TRBV5-1 and TRBJ2-3; the D is unclear. This CDR3 spans 13 amino acids. V dropped 4 bases and J dropped 3 bases, with 9 bases sitting between them. The V gene's germline CDR1 is SGHRS and CDR2 YFSETQ. CDR3 sequence reads: CASSDQLTDTQYF. The CDR3, as DNA: TGCGCCAGCAGCGATCAGCTGACAGATACGCAGTATTTT.

J is TRBJ1-5 and V is TRBV6-1; no firm D call. Germline CDR1 reads MNHNS; CDR2 reads SASEGT. Trimming stripped 0 bases from V and 0 bases from J, with 12 bases between. The CDR3 is 17 residues long. The CDR3 loop reads CASSEALVPYSNQPQHF. DNA of the CDR3: TGTGCCAGCAGTGAAGCGCTGGTACCTTATAGCAATCAGCCCCAGCATTTT.

This clonotype was counted a few times. This chain joins TRBV11-2 and TRBJ2-1, with D hard to call. Per the germline V gene, CDR1 is SGHAT and CDR2 is FQNNGV. V dropped 3 bases and J dropped 0 bases, with 15 bases sitting between them. The CDR3 is 17 residues long. As DNA, the CDR3 is TGTGCCAGCAGCTTCCTGCAGGCTTCTAGCTCCTACAATGAGCAGTTCTTC. This encodes CASSFLQASSSYNEQFF.

The CDR3 sequence is CASSLGVGAGNQPQHF. Here the CDR3 DNA reads TGTGCCAGCAGCTTAGGGGTGGGGGCTGGCAATCAGCCCCAGCATTTT. The chain has TRBV7-2 and TRBJ1-5; tentative D call: TRBD1 (6 bases). The V gene's germline CDR1 is SGHTA and CDR2 FQGNSA. V lost 1 base and J 2 bases, leaving 12 bases between the germline ends. CDR3 length: 16 residues.

The CDR3 loop reads CASSLEGTGANYGYTF. CDR3 nucleotide sequence: TGTGCCAGCAGCTTAGAAGGGACAGGGGCGAACTATGGCTACACCTTC. The gene calls are TRBV7-2 and TRBJ1-2; 10 nucleotides line up with TRBD1. Per germline, CDR1 SGHTA and CDR2 FQGNSA. V was clipped by 1 base and J by 2 bases; unmatched bases: 4. The CDR3 sequence is 16 residues long.

This clonotype was counted at least ten times. This sequence joins TRBV20-1 and TRBJ2-1; 13 positions match TRBD2. After removal of 6 bases from V and 8 bases from J, the junction contained 10 bases not matched to a gene. The length of the CDR3 is 15 residues. CDR1 and CDR2 from the germline V gene are DFQATT and SNEGSKA (reference sequence). CDR3 loop: CSAWTSGRVGDEQFF. The CDR3 DNA is TGCAGTGCATGGACTAGCGGGAGAGTGGGCGATGAGCAGTTCTTC.